This T cell receptor (beta chain) was observed in a study of spatial heterogeneity in lung cancer. Study conclusions and caveats: Counts of expanded intratumoral alpha and beta TCRs tracked tumor mutation counts.

A unique molecular identifier was attached to every TCR cDNA molecule. TCRdb reanalysed the 5' RACE reads using MiXCR and keeps one entry per CDR3 protein. The data contain around 3,000 distinct CDR3 sequences, about 11% of them singletons. Within the sample, this clonotype is large (0.1 to 1%). Antigen: not known. Trimming removed 5 bases from V and 7 bases from J, with 12 bases in between. The germline CDR1 and CDR2 sequences are MDHEN and SYDVKM. This CDR3 region has 14 residues. Specified time point: sample taken at primary tumor resection. The chain links TRBV28 to TRBJ1-6; weak D call: TRBD1 (5 bases). This sample comprised lung tumor tissue, obtained at surgery. The TCR comes from a female donor with early-stage non-small cell lung cancer. CDR3 nucleotide sequence: TGTGCCAGCAGTCTAGACGGGGACAATTCACCCCTCCACTTT. Its protein product is CASSLDGDNSPLHF. The whole variable domain, filled in from reference TRBV28 and TRBJ1-6, reads DVKVTQSSRYLVKRTGEKVFLECVQDMDHENMFWYRQDPGLGLRLIYFSYDVKMKEKGDIPEGYSVSREKKERFSLILESASTNQTSMYLCASSLDGDNSPLHFGNGTRLTVT.